The entry below gives a single T cell receptor beta chain sequence along with its context. Assay: immunoSEQ multiplex PCR; the TCRdb copy retains only in-frame clones and omits some. Among about 62,000 clones listed, around 87% were seen once. This specimen comes from a study of technical replicates of blood from a handful of donors. The CDR3 is 15 residues long. Germline CDR1 SGHVS, CDR2 FNYEAQ. Trimming at V came to 5 bases and at J to 0 bases, leaving 6 bases not matched to a gene. The V call is TRBV7-6, the J call TRBJ2-7, with 8 bases identical to TRBD1. Sequenced material: PBMCs. The sequence came from a human donor in good health. Some clones in this sample may be carry-over from other donors' samples. The CDR3 loop is CASSVGQGRSYEQYF. CDR3 sequence (DNA): TGTGCCAGCAGCGTCGGACAGGGCCGCTCCTACGAGCAGTACTTC.